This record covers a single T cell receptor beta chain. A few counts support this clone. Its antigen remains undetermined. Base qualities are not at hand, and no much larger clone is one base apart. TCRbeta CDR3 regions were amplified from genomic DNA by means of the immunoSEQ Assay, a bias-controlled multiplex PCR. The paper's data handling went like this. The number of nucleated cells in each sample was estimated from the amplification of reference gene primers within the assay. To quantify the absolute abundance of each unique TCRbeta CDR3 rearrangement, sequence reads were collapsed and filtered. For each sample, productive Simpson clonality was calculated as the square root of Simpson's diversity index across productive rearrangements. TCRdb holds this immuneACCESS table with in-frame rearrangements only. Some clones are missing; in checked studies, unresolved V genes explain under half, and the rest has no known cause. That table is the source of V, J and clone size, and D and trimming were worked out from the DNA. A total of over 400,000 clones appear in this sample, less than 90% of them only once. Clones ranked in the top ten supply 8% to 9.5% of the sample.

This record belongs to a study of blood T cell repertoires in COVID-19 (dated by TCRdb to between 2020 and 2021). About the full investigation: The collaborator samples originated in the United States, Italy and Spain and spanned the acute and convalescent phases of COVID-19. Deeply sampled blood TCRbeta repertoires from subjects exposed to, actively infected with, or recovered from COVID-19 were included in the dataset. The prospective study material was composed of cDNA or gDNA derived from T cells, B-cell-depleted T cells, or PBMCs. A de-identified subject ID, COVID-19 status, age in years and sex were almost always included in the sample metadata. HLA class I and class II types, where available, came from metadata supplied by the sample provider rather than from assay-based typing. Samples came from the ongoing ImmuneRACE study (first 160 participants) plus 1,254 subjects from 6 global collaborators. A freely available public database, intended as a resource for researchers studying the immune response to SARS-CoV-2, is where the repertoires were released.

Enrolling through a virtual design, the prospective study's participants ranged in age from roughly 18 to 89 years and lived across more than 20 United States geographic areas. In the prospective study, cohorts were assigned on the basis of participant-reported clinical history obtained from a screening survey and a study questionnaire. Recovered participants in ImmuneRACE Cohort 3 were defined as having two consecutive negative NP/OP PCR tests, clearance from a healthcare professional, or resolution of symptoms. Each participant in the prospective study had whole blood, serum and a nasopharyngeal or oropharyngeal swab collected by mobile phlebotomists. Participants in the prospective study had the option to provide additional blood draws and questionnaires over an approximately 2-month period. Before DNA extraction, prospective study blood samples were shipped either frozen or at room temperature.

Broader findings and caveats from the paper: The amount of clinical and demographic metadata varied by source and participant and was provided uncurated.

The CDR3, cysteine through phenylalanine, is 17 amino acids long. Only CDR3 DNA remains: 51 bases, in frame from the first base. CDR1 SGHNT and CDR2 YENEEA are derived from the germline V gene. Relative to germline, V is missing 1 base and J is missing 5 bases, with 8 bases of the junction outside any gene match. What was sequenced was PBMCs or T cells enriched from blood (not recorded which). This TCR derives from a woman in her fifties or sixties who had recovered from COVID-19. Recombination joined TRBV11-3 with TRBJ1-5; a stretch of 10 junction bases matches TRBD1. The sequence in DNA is TGTGCCAGCAGCTTAGTAGGTAGGGACAGGGGTCATCAGCCCCAGCATTTT. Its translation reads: CASSLVGRDRGHQPQHF.